This paragraph reports one T cell receptor beta chain. This sample is drawn from a study of CD8 T cells in Susac syndrome. Random hexamers were used to reverse transcribe roughly 0.45 to 1 ug of RNA. TCRdb analysed the immunoSEQ multiplex PCR reads with MiXCR anew, one entry per CDR3 protein. The data hold about 150,000 distinct CDR3 sequences, with 85% to 95% observed a single time. CDR1 is SGHTA, CDR2 FQGTGA, per germline. Deletions cut 1 base from V and 4 bases from J, with 11 bases between. The CDR3 contains 16 residues. The sequenced sample was CD4+ T cells from PBMCs. The genes are TRBV7-3 and TRBJ2-6, with no clear D. The sequence was obtained from a human donor with Susac syndrome. The CDR3 protein is CASSLILGSGANVLTF. The CDR3, as DNA: TGTGCCAGCAGCTTAATACTGGGCTCAGGGGCCAACGTCCTGACTTTC.